The rows below give T cell receptor beta chains drawn from one sample of a study of graft-versus-host responses after intestinal transplantation. Assay: immunoSEQ multiplex PCR; the TCRdb copy retains only in-frame clones and omits some. The sample lists some 87,000 clones; over 85% were seen once. No antigen is known for these receptors. This sample comprised unstimulated CD8+ T cells sorted from spleen or lymph node cells, obtained before transplant. The source of these receptors is a human donor who was the organ donor for an intestinal transplant. CDR3s include the opening cysteine and the closing phenylalanine or tryptophan. A D gene is named only where the DNA matches it firmly. Clone size appears in some rows only: once, few, many, or a class for an expanded clone.

j_call: TRBJ2-3
clone_size: .
d_call: .
v_call: TRBV28
cdr3_aa: CASSLGTLPDTQYF
cdr3_nt: TGTGCCAGCAGTCTTGGGACACTACCAGATACGCAGTATTTT

j_call: TRBJ2-7
clone_size: .
d_call: .
v_call: TRBV27
cdr3_aa: CASSLGPNPSYEQYF
cdr3_nt: TGTGCCAGCAGTTTGGGCCCCAATCCATCCTACGAGCAGTACTTC

j_call: TRBJ1-5
clone_size: .
d_call: .
v_call: TRBV5-6
cdr3_aa: CASSPRGGNQPQHF
cdr3_nt: TGTGCCAGCAGTCCCCGCGGAGGCAATCAGCCCCAGCATTTT

j_call: TRBJ1-6
clone_size: .
d_call: .
v_call: TRBV4-1
cdr3_aa: CASSRYPQGFSYNSPLHF
cdr3_nt: TGCGCCAGCAGCCGGTACCCACAGGGTTTTTCCTATAATTCACCCCTCCACTTT

j_call: TRBJ2-7
clone_size: few
d_call: .
v_call: TRBV6-1
cdr3_aa: CASTNTGLRIYEQYF
cdr3_nt: TGTGCCAGCACCAATACCGGACTCAGAATCTACGAGCAGTACTTC

j_call: TRBJ2-7
clone_size: few
d_call: .
v_call: TRBV27
cdr3_aa: CASRANPGSLYF
cdr3_nt: TGTGCCAGCAGGGCCAACCCGGGGTCCCTGTACTTC

j_call: TRBJ2-1
clone_size: .
d_call: .
v_call: TRBV2
cdr3_aa: CASTKARYNEQFF
cdr3_nt: TGTGCCAGCACCAAGGCGAGGTACAATGAGCAGTTCTTC

j_call: TRBJ2-7
clone_size: .
d_call: .
v_call: TRBV5-1
cdr3_aa: CASSLGGNNYEQYF
cdr3_nt: TGCGCCAGCAGCTTGGGCGGGAACAACTACGAGCAGTACTTC

j_call: TRBJ2-3
clone_size: .
d_call: .
v_call: TRBV18
cdr3_aa: CASSPRLELTDTQYF
cdr3_nt: TGTGCCAGCTCTCCTCGCCTTGAGTTAACAGATACGCAGTATTTT

j_call: TRBJ2-1
clone_size: .
d_call: .
v_call: TRBV7-9
cdr3_aa: CASSLGRAWGEQFF
cdr3_nt: TGTGCCAGCAGCTTAGGGCGGGCCTGGGGTGAGCAGTTCTTC

j_call: TRBJ2-1
clone_size: once
d_call: .
v_call: TRBV10-3
cdr3_aa: CAISEGSGGYNEQFF
cdr3_nt: TGTGCCATCAGTGAAGGTAGCGGCGGCTACAATGAGCAGTTCTTC

j_call: TRBJ1-2
clone_size: once
d_call: .
v_call: TRBV4-2
cdr3_aa: CASSQAPQWSLYGYTF
cdr3_nt: TGTGCCAGCAGCCAAGCCCCGCAGTGGTCCCTCTATGGCTACACCTTC

j_call: TRBJ2-2
clone_size: .
d_call: .
v_call: TRBV4-1
cdr3_aa: CASSHEGDNTGELFF
cdr3_nt: TGCGCCAGCAGCCATGAGGGGGACAACACCGGGGAGCTGTTTTTT

j_call: TRBJ2-1
clone_size: .
d_call: .
v_call: TRBV9
cdr3_aa: CASSEPLTSPGEQFF
cdr3_nt: TGTGCCAGCAGCGAGCCCCTGACTAGTCCTGGTGAGCAGTTCTTC

j_call: TRBJ2-7
clone_size: few
d_call: TRBD1
v_call: TRBV6-5
cdr3_aa: CASSYGQGGYEQYF
cdr3_nt: TGTGCCAGCAGTTACGGACAGGGGGGCTACGAGCAGTACTTC

j_call: TRBJ2-7
clone_size: .
d_call: .
v_call: TRBV6-6
cdr3_aa: CASSNTYEQYF
cdr3_nt: TGTGCCAGCAGTAATACCTACGAGCAGTACTTC

j_call: TRBJ2-1
clone_size: .
d_call: .
v_call: TRBV7-9
cdr3_aa: CASSYPLSGPREQFF
cdr3_nt: TGTGCCAGCAGCTACCCCCTCAGCGGCCCAAGGGAGCAGTTCTTC

j_call: TRBJ2-1
clone_size: .
d_call: .
v_call: TRBV30
cdr3_aa: CAWTRGASYNEQFF
cdr3_nt: TGTGCCTGGACCCGGGGGGCCTCCTACAATGAGCAGTTCTTC

j_call: TRBJ1-4
clone_size: .
d_call: .
v_call: TRBV15
cdr3_aa: CATSRDPRAGGEKLFF
cdr3_nt: TGTGCCACCAGCAGAGATCCTCGAGCCGGGGGTGAAAAACTGTTTTTT

j_call: TRBJ2-1
clone_size: .
d_call: .
v_call: TRBV7-9
cdr3_aa: CASLNTRMFNEQFF
cdr3_nt: TGTGCCAGCCTCAACACTAGAATGTTTAATGAGCAGTTCTTC

j_call: TRBJ1-3
clone_size: .
d_call: .
v_call: TRBV4-1
cdr3_aa: CASSQGASGNTIYF
cdr3_nt: TGCGCCAGCAGCCAAGGGGCCTCTGGAAACACCATATATTTT

j_call: TRBJ1-2
clone_size: .
d_call: .
v_call: TRBV4-3
cdr3_aa: CASSGPLGASYGYTF
cdr3_nt: TGCGCCAGCAGCGGACCCCTGGGAGCCAGCTATGGCTACACCTTC

j_call: TRBJ2-1
clone_size: .
d_call: TRBD2
v_call: TRBV4-2
cdr3_aa: CASSQGTQRTSGSNEQFF
cdr3_nt: TGTGCCAGCAGCCAGGGTACTCAAAGGACTAGCGGGAGTAATGAGCAGTTCTTC

j_call: TRBJ2-7
clone_size: .
d_call: .
v_call: TRBV7-6
cdr3_aa: CASSVEGAYEQYF
cdr3_nt: TGTGCCAGCAGCGTAGAAGGGGCCTACGAGCAGTACTTC

j_call: TRBJ1-1
clone_size: .
d_call: TRBD1
v_call: TRBV2
cdr3_aa: CASSGHRGGTEAFF
cdr3_nt: TGTGCCAGCAGCGGCCACAGGGGGGGCACTGAAGCTTTCTTT

j_call: TRBJ2-7
clone_size: .
d_call: .
v_call: TRBV27
cdr3_aa: CASSLGGPYEQYF
cdr3_nt: TGTGCCAGCTCCTTGGGGGGGCCCTACGAGCAGTACTTC

j_call: TRBJ1-4
clone_size: .
d_call: TRBD1
v_call: TRBV10-3
cdr3_aa: CAISLDRAGDVEKLFF
cdr3_nt: TGTGCCATCAGCCTCGACAGGGCGGGTGATGTTGAAAAACTGTTTTTT

j_call: TRBJ2-3
clone_size: .
d_call: TRBD2
v_call: TRBV9
cdr3_aa: CASSLAGGRDTQYF
cdr3_nt: TGTGCCAGCAGCCTAGCGGGGGGCAGAGATACGCAGTATTTT

j_call: TRBJ2-3
clone_size: .
d_call: TRBD2
v_call: TRBV11-2
cdr3_aa: CASSLLAGDADTQYF
cdr3_nt: TGTGCCAGCAGCTTATTAGCGGGAGACGCAGATACGCAGTATTTT